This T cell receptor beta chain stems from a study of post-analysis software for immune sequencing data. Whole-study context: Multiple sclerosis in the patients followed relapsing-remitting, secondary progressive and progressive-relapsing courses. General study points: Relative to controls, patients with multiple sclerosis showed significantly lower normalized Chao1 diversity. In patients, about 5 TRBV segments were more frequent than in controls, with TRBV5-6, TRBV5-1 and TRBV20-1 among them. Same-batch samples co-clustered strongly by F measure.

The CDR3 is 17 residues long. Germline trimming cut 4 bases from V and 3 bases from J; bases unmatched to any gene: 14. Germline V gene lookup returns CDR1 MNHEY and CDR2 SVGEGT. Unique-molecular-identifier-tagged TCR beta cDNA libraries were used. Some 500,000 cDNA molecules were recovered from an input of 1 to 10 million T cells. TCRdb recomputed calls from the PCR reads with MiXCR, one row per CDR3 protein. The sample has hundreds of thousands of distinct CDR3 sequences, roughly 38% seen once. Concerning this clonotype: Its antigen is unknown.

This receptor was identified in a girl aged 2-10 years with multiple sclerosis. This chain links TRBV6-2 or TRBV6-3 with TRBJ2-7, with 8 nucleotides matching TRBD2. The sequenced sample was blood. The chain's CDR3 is CASSSDLMRGRIYEQYF. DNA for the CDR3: TGTGCCAGCAGTTCCGACTTGATGCGCGGGAGGATCTACGAGCAGTACTTC.